This T cell receptor (beta chain) was sequenced for a study of blood T cells in healthy people across ages. Sample-barcoded 5' priming and a J-beta primer mix drove a second PCR of roughly 7 to 11 cycles. TCRdb reprocessed the 5' RACE reads with MiXCR, giving one entry per CDR3 protein. This sample has 800,000 or so distinct CDR3 sequences, with approximately 25% found just once. Germline loops: CDR1 SGHDN, CDR2 FVKESK. The CDR3 totals 16 residues. The V end lost 4 bases, the J end lost 3 bases, and 15 bases lay between the germline ends. This clonotype was counted between two and nine times. The same specimen was also included in a second study, on T cells of mothers and their children. From that paper: Biologically related mothers and children overlapped slightly more than unrelated pairs, a non-significant difference.

The receptor comes from a boy aged 5-17 years in good health. The sample comprised blood. V and J are TRBV14 and TRBJ1-4, with TRBD1 as a possible D gene (6 bases). CDR3 nucleotide sequence: TGTGCCAGCAGCCCGGCTCCGAGGACAGCTAATGAAAAACTGTTTTTT. Its translation: CASSPAPRTANEKLFF.